These T cell receptor beta chains were read from a single sample in a study of cytomegalovirus exposure and HLA in healthy donors. The data were produced by immunoSEQ multiplex PCR, yet TCRdb's version contains in-frame clones alone and is incomplete. The table shows approximately 160,000 clones, with about 73% occurring only once. Sequencing was carried out using PBMCs. These receptors were collected from a woman aged 50 to 65 in good health and CMV-seropositive. The CDR3 runs from the conserved cysteine through the conserved F or W. The D gene is left open where the match is weak. Only some rows state a clone size, as once, few, many or a class for expanded clones.

J,V,size,D,DNA,CDR3
TRBJ2-7,TRBV10-3,once,TRBD1,TGTGCCTCCAAGACAGGGAGCAACGAGCAGTACTTC,CASKTGSNEQYF
TRBJ1-1,TRBV9,.,TRBD1,TGTGCCAGCAGCGAGACGGGACAGTTGAACACTGAAGCTTTCTTT,CASSETGQLNTEAFF
TRBJ1-1,TRBV6-5,.,.,TGTGCCAGCAGTTACGCCGGGACTGCCGCTGAAGCTTTCTTT,CASSYAGTAAEAFF
TRBJ1-1,TRBV27,.,.,TGTGCCAGCAGTTTCGCAGGGGAGTTAACTGAAGCTTTCTTT,CASSFAGELTEAFF
TRBJ1-1,TRBV10-2,.,.,TGCGCCAGCAGTTACAGGGAGAACACTGAAGCTTTCTTT,CASSYRENTEAFF
TRBJ1-4,TRBV5-6,.,TRBD1,TGTGCCAGCAGCTTCGTTCAGGGGGCGGAAAAACTGTTTTTT,CASSFVQGAEKLFF
TRBJ1-6,TRBV19,.,.,TGTGCCAGTAGTCAATATCAGGGTACCGGCTCACCCCTCCACTTT,CASSQYQGTGSPLHF
TRBJ2-5,TRBV18,.,TRBD1,TGTGCCAGCTCACCACAAAGGACAGGAGAGACCCAGTACTTC,CASSPQRTGETQYF
TRBJ2-7,TRBV5-1,few,TRBD2,TGCGCCAGCAGCTCCCCAGAACTAGCGGCCTACGAGCAGTACTTC,CASSSPELAAYEQYF
TRBJ1-1,TRBV2,.,TRBD1,TGTGCCAGCAGTAGCGGACAGGGGGGAAGGGACACTGAAGCTTTCTTT,CASSSGQGGRDTEAFF
TRBJ2-3,TRBV5-4,.,TRBD2,TGTGCCAGCAGCCTCCCCAGCGGACTAGGCGAGGATACGCAGTATTTT,CASSLPSGLGEDTQYF
TRBJ2-1,TRBV4-1,.,.,TGCGCCAGCAGCCAAGAGGGGGCCTTATACCAGGACAATGAGCAGTTCTTC,CASSQEGALYQDNEQFF
TRBJ1-5,TRBV5-6,few,.,TGTGCCAGCAGCCGGGGGACTTATCAGCCCCAGCATTTT,CASSRGTYQPQHF
TRBJ1-5,TRBV6-5,.,.,TGTGCCAGCAGTTCCCAACAGGGAAAGCCCCAGCATTTT,CASSSQQGKPQHF
TRBJ2-3,TRBV6-5,.,.,TGTGCCAGCAGTCGGGCGGGTGGAGGTGAAGATACGCAGTATTTT,CASSRAGGGEDTQYF
TRBJ1-1,TRBV6-1,.,TRBD1,TGTGCCAGCAGATCGACAGGGGACACTGAAGCTTTCTTT,CASRSTGDTEAFF
TRBJ1-5,TRBV21-1,.,.,TGTGCCAGCAGCAAAGAGGCGGTGTATAGCAATCAGCCCCAGCATTTT,CASSKEAVYSNQPQHF
TRBJ2-5,TRBV15,.,TRBD1,TGTGCCACCAGCAGACAGGGGGCAGGGGAGACCCAGTACTTC,CATSRQGAGETQYF
TRBJ1-1,TRBV2,.,.,TGTGCCAGCATCCGTGGGCTGGGAGGGACTGAAGCTTTCTTT,CASIRGLGGTEAFF
TRBJ2-7,TRBV5-4,few,TRBD2,TGTGCCAGCAGCGGGGGGGACTCCTACGAGCAGTACTTC,CASSGGDSYEQYF
TRBJ2-1,TRBV18,.,TRBD2,TGTGCCAGCTCACCAGAGGGACTAGCGGGGGGGCAGTCGGAGTTCTTC,CASSPEGLAGGQSEFF
TRBJ1-5,TRBV19,once,.,TGTGCCAGTAGTCCACAGGGCGGTCGGCAGCCCCAGCATTTT,CASSPQGGRQPQHF
TRBJ1-2,TRBV7-9,.,.,TGTGCCAGCAACTTGGCGACAGGACTCTATGGCTACACCTTC,CASNLATGLYGYTF
TRBJ2-2,TRBV29-1,.,TRBD1,TGCGAATTCCCGGGACAGGGGTCAACCGGGGAGCTGTTTTTT,CEFPGQGSTGELFF
TRBJ1-6,TRBV5-1,.,.,TGCGCCAGCAGCCCATCAGGACAGCTTAATTCACCCCTCCACTTT,CASSPSGQLNSPLHF
TRBJ2-1,TRBV7-6,.,.,TGTGCCAGCAGCTTAAACCAGGGGAGTAGCGATGAGCAGTTCTTC,CASSLNQGSSDEQFF
TRBJ1-1,TRBV19,.,TRBD1,TGTGCCAGTAGTTCCGGGACAGAAGGCGCTGAAGCTTTCTTT,CASSSGTEGAEAFF
TRBJ1-4,TRBV18,.,.,TGTGCCAGCTCACCAATGGGAGGGGCAACTAATGAAAAACTGTTTTTT,CASSPMGGATNEKLFF
TRBJ2-3,TRBV5-1,.,.,TGCGCCAGCAGCGGGTGGGGGGGCACAGATACGCAGTATTTT,CASSGWGGTDTQYF
TRBJ1-6,TRBV2,.,TRBD1,TGTGCCAGCAGCGCCGGACAGGGAGGAGGCTCCTATAATTCACCCCTCCACTTT,CASSAGQGGGSYNSPLHF